The rows below give T cell receptor beta chains drawn from one sample of a study of T cell responses to AZD1222 COVID-19 vaccine. Here immunoSEQ multiplex PCR was the method, and the copy in TCRdb shows in-frame clones only, minus some. This table has 97,000 or so clones, 86% appearing once. Source: peripheral blood, taken on day 0 of AZD1222 vaccination. These receptors came from an adult in good health. CDR3s include the opening cysteine and the closing phenylalanine or tryptophan. Each record gives: clone size, D gene, J gene, V gene, CDR3 DNA, CDR3 protein. The D gene is left open where the match is weak. Not all rows give a size; the values are once, few, many and, for expanded clones, a class.

-,-,TRBJ2-7,TRBV7-2,TGTGCCAGCAGCTTAGCGCTGGGGGGAGGAAAGGCGCCCTACAAGCAGTACTTC,CASSLALGGGKAPYKQYF
few,-,TRBJ2-2,TRBV4-2,TGTGCCAGCAGCCAAGCTTTGGCCGGGGAGCTGTTTTTT,CASSQALAGELFF
-,-,TRBJ1-5,TRBV12-3/TRBV12-4,TGTGCCAGCAGCTTGCCGGCGGGTCAGCCCCAGCATTTT,CASSLPAGQPQHF
-,-,TRBJ2-5,TRBV28,TGTGCCAGCAGCCCGACCCGTGGCATTCAAGAGACCCAGTACTTC,CASSPTRGIQETQYF
-,-,TRBJ1-6,TRBV5-5,TGTGCCAGCAGCCCGACCCCAAGACCATCACATAATTCACCCCTCCACTTT,CASSPTPRPSHNSPLHF
-,TRBD2,TRBJ2-2,TRBV10-3,TGTGCCATCAGTGGCCAGGCCGGGACTAGCTCCACCGGGGAGCTGTTTTTT,CAISGQAGTSSTGELFF
-,TRBD1,TRBJ2-1,TRBV5-1,TGCGCCAGCAGCGACCCCGGGACAGGGGGCATTGAGCAGTTCTTC,CASSDPGTGGIEQFF
once,-,TRBJ2-3,TRBV3-1/TRBV3-2,TGTGCCAGCAGCCAAGCGACAGATACGCAGTATTTT,CASSQATDTQYF
-,TRBD1,TRBJ2-3,TRBV7-3,TGTGCCAGCAGCTCAGACAGGGATAAAGATACGCAGTATTTT,CASSSDRDKDTQYF
-,-,TRBJ1-2,TRBV3-1/TRBV3-2,TGTGCCAGCAGCCCCTCCCGGGCAGGCTCGTATGGCTACACCTTC,CASSPSRAGSYGYTF
-,-,TRBJ1-1,TRBV28,TGTGCCAGCAGCCCACCTGACAGCATGAACACTGAAGCTTTCTTT,CASSPPDSMNTEAFF
-,-,TRBJ1-1,TRBV27,TGTGCCAGCAGTTTATCCTCGGACACTGAAGCTTTCTTT,CASSLSSDTEAFF
-,-,TRBJ1-5,TRBV5-6,TGTGCCAGCAGCTTGCCTCCCCCGAGGGACAATCAGCCCCAGCATTTT,CASSLPPPRDNQPQHF
-,-,TRBJ1-2,TRBV29-1,TGCAGCGTTGAAGTGGGGGCCTATGGCTACACCTTC,CSVEVGAYGYTF
-,TRBD1,TRBJ1-1,TRBV7-3,TGTGCCAGCAGCTCGCAACAGGGGGGGAACACTGAAGCTTTCTTT,CASSSQQGGNTEAFF
-,-,TRBJ1-5,TRBV28,TGTGCCAGCAGTTTCGGAAGCAATCAGCCCCAGCATTTT,CASSFGSNQPQHF
-,-,TRBJ2-5,TRBV6-5,TGTGCCAGCAGCCTAGGAACAGGGAGAGAGACCCAGTACTTC,CASSLGTGRETQYF
-,-,TRBJ1-1,TRBV29-1,TGCAGCGCCGGATTGAAAGGGGGTGGCACTGAAGCTTTCTTT,CSAGLKGGGTEAFF
-,TRBD1,TRBJ2-3,TRBV6-2/TRBV6-3,TGTGCCAGCAGTTGGGCCCGGGACAGGACCACAGATACGCAGTATTTT,CASSWARDRTTDTQYF
-,-,TRBJ1-1,TRBV15,TGTGCCACCAGCAGGAGAGGGAGGGCGATGAACACTGAAGCTTTCTTT,CATSRRGRAMNTEAFF
-,-,TRBJ2-7,TRBV6-5,TGTGCCAGCAGTTGGGACTGGGCCGACGAGCAGTACTTC,CASSWDWADEQYF
-,-,TRBJ1-6,TRBV28,TGTGCCAGCAGTTTATCGGGGACCCTTCCCGCCTATAATTCACCCCTCCACTTT,CASSLSGTLPAYNSPLHF
-,TRBD2,TRBJ2-5,TRBV2,TGTGCCAGCAGCCGAAATAGCGGGAGCGGGCAAGAGACCCAGTACTTC,CASSRNSGSGQETQYF
once,TRBD2,TRBJ2-2,TRBV5-6,TGTGCCAGCAGCTTGGACCTAGCGGGGACCCCCGGGGAGCTGTTTTTT,CASSLDLAGTPGELFF
-,-,TRBJ2-7,TRBV6-6,TGTGCCAGCAGTTACTCCGGGGGAACCTACGAGCAGTACTTC,CASSYSGGTYEQYF
-,-,TRBJ1-1,TRBV5-6,TGTGCCAGCAGCCCGCTCCGACAGATGGCTGAAGCTTTCTTT,CASSPLRQMAEAFF
-,-,TRBJ2-7,TRBV5-1,TGCGCCAGCAGCTTGGACCCCTTACAGGTTATCTACGAGCAGTACTTC,CASSLDPLQVIYEQYF
-,-,TRBJ2-5,TRBV25-1,TGTGCCAGCAGTGATCTCTGGGATGGGGGGATGGAGACCCAGTACTTC,CASSDLWDGGMETQYF
once,-,TRBJ1-5,TRBV23-1,TGCGCCAGCAGTCAATCTTGGGCAGGGGACAATCAGCCCCAGCATTTT,CASSQSWAGDNQPQHF
once,-,TRBJ1-2,TRBV7-9,TGTGCCAGCAGCTGGCAGGGTCCCTACACCTTC,CASSWQGPYTF
-,TRBD1,TRBJ2-5,TRBV18,TGTGCCAGCTCCCTCCGGACAGGGAAAGAGACCCAGTACTTC,CASSLRTGKETQYF
-,-,TRBJ1-1,TRBV9,TGTGCCAGCAGCGTAGAAGGGGGAGGGACTGAAGCTTTCTTT,CASSVEGGGTEAFF
-,TRBD2,TRBJ2-5,TRBV2,TGTGCCAGCACTGGACTAGCCCAAGAGACCCAGTACTTC,CASTGLAQETQYF
-,-,TRBJ1-1,TRBV9,TGTGCCAGCAGCGCCGCCCCCTCAGGGAATGCTGAAGCTTTCTTT,CASSAAPSGNAEAFF
once,-,TRBJ2-3,TRBV6-5,TGTGCCAGCAGTTACTGGGGCGGGCAAGGAACAGATACGCAGTATTTT,CASSYWGGQGTDTQYF
-,-,TRBJ2-5,TRBV2,TGTGCCAGCAGCCTTTTGGGGGGGCCCGGGGCACAAGAGACCCAGTACTTC,CASSLLGGPGAQETQYF
-,-,TRBJ1-1,TRBV21-1,TGTGCCAGCAGCAACCCCCGCAGGGGAAGGACTGAAGCTTTCTTT,CASSNPRRGRTEAFF
-,TRBD2,TRBJ2-3,TRBV6-6,TGTGCCAGCGGGGGAGGGGCAGGGCAAGCGGATACGCAGTATTTT,CASGGGAGQADTQYF
-,-,TRBJ2-1,TRBV9,TGTGCCAGCAGCGTCTCCGGTTCTCGGGACAATGAGCAGTTCTTC,CASSVSGSRDNEQFF
-,-,TRBJ2-1,TRBV18,TGTGCCAGCTCACCAGGTCAGGGGTCCTACAATGAGCAGTTCTTC,CASSPGQGSYNEQFF
-,TRBD2,TRBJ2-1,TRBV10-3,TGTGCCATCAGTGAGTCCCGGACTAGCGGGAGTTGGAACAATGAGCAGTTCTTC,CAISESRTSGSWNNEQFF
-,-,TRBJ2-7,TRBV12-2,TGTGCAAGTCGCCCTCCCCGGGAAACCTACGAGCAGTACTTC,CASRPPRETYEQYF
-,TRBD2,TRBJ2-7,TRBV5-1,TGCGCCAGCAGCCATTTCGGGGGGACTAGCGGGAGCTCCTACGAGCAGTACTTC,CASSHFGGTSGSSYEQYF
-,TRBD1,TRBJ1-2,TRBV19,TGTGCCAGTAGGTGGACAGGGGGCTCTTATGGCTACACCTTC,CASRWTGGSYGYTF
-,-,TRBJ1-2,TRBV2,TGTGCCAGCAGGGTGGGATATGTGGTTGGCTACACCTTC,CASRVGYVVGYTF
-,-,TRBJ1-1,TRBV27,TGTGCCAGCACCCCAGGGTTCATGAACACTGAAGCTTTCTTT,CASTPGFMNTEAFF
-,-,TRBJ1-3,TRBV30,TGTGCCTGGAGTGTACAGGGCAACACTGGAAACACCATATATTTT,CAWSVQGNTGNTIYF
few,-,TRBJ2-3,TRBV2,TGTGCCAGCAGTATGGGGGGCACAGATACGCAGTATTTT,CASSMGGTDTQYF
-,TRBD1,TRBJ1-6,TRBV19,TGTGCCAGTACCCGGATCCGACAGGGTAACTCACCCCTCCACTTT,CASTRIRQGNSPLHF
-,-,TRBJ2-5,TRBV19,TGTGCCAGTAGTCAGGGCTCCTGGGAGACCCAGTACTTC,CASSQGSWETQYF
-,TRBD2,TRBJ2-1,TRBV4-3,TGCGCCAGCAGCCAAGATGGACTAGTCTATGAGCAGTTCTTC,CASSQDGLVYEQFF